Detailed here is one T cell receptor beta chain. Sequencing was performed with immunoSEQ multiplex PCR; in TCRdb, only in-frame clones are kept and a portion is missing. Of about 120,000 clones listed, 85% to 90% are singletons. This entry belongs to a study of OX40 agonist ivuxolimab in advanced cancers. As for the study in general: Patients achieving partial responses numbered three: one hepatocellular carcinoma case and two cutaneous melanoma cases.

Trimming stripped 4 bases from V and 6 bases from J, with 23 bases between. CDR3 length: 16 amino acids. Germline-derived CDR1 and CDR2 are SGDLS and YYNGEE. The TCR was taken from an adult with an advanced solid tumor such as melanoma, head and neck, liver or kidney cancer. The chain combines TRBV9 with TRBJ2-7; a possible D gene is TRBD2 (5 bases). Sequencing was performed on CD4+ or CD8+ T cells sorted from blood, taken in a trial of the OX40 agonist ivuxolimab. The CDR3: CASSPSSTGILGEQYF. The CDR3 DNA reads as TGTGCCAGCAGCCCGTCCTCCACGGGGATATTGGGCGAGCAGTACTTC.